Below are 10 T cell receptor beta chains sequenced from a single sample in a study of CD8+ T cells in alopecia areata. The sample's treatment: oral pan-JAK inhibitor, 5-10 mg twice daily. RNA extraction and reverse transcription yielded cDNA as sequencing template. The repertoire was sequenced with immunoSEQ multiplex PCR; TCRdb's copy has only in-frame clones and lacks some. The sample yields about 190,000 clones, approximately 56% seen once. The sample was CD4+ T cells sorted from blood, taken at week 4, from a patient treated with tofacitinib. Receptor source: a human donor with alopecia areata.

The V gene is TRBV29-1, the J gene TRBJ2-5; D possibly corresponds to TRBD1 (7 bases). Germline CDR1 SQVTM, CDR2 ANQGSEA. The CDR3 consists of 11 residues. V was clipped by 7 bases and J by 4 bases, with 10 bases between them. The CDR3 coding sequence is TGCAGCGGACAGGGAGGAGAGACCCAGTACTTC. Amino acid sequence: CSGQGGETQYF.

The V call is TRBV7-6, the J call TRBJ2-3; D gene uncertain. V lost 5 bases, J lost 3 bases, and 3 bases lay in between. The CDR3 totals 11 residues. Germline lookup yields CDR1 SGHVS and CDR2 FNYEAQ. CDR3 coding DNA: TGTGCCAGCAGCAATACAGATACGCAGTATTTT. Translation: CASSNTDTQYF.

The rearrangement uses TRBV2 and TRBJ2-7; 10 bases map to TRBD2. This CDR3 has 14 amino acids. The germline V gene encodes CDR1 SNHLY and CDR2 FYNNEI. J was trimmed by 2 bases and V by 5 bases; bases with no gene match: 3. The CDR3 nucleotides read TGTGCCAGCAGTCGGCTAGCGGGAGCCTACGAGCAGTACTTC. Its protein is CASSRLAGAYEQYF.

J is TRBJ2-7 and V is TRBV5-1; D gene unclear. Deletions cut 4 bases from V and 5 bases from J, with 10 bases between. Per germline, CDR1 SGHRS and CDR2 YFSETQ. The CDR3 consists of 12 residues. As DNA, the CDR3 is TGCGCCAGCAGCCTCCCCGGAGACGAGCAGTACTTC. It encodes CASSLPGDEQYF.

The chain links TRBV29-1 to TRBJ2-3, with 14 nucleotides matching TRBD2. The CDR3 extends over 15 amino acids. Germline assignment: CDR1 SQVTM and CDR2 ANQGSEA. V lost 7 bases, J lost 3 bases, and 6 bases stayed unmatched. CDR3 in amino acids: CSAGLAGGFTDTQYF. The CDR3 coding sequence is TGCAGCGCCGGACTAGCGGGAGGTTTTACAGATACGCAGTATTTT.

The genes are TRBV6-5 and TRBJ2-7; either TRBD1 or TRBD2 may supply D (6 bases each). Per germline, CDR1 MNHEY and CDR2 SVGAGI. The germline V and J ends were trimmed by 3 bases and 5 bases, with 11 bases remaining between them. The CDR3 length is 13 residues. The CDR3 loop reads CASSYGGPNEQYF. CDR3 DNA: TGTGCCAGCAGTTATGGGGGGCCCAACGAGCAGTACTTC.

With regard to this clone: Other DNA variants within this sample encode the same CDR3. This chain uses TRBV30 with TRBJ1-5, with 9 bases lining up with TRBD1. From germline, CDR1 is GTSNPN and CDR2 SVGIG (reference sequence). This CDR3 spans 13 amino acids. Trimming cost V 3 bases and J 4 bases; bases outside gene matches: 1. CDR3 nucleotides: TGTGCCTGGAGGGGGACAGGGAATCAGCCCCAGCATTTT. Its translation: CAWRGTGNQPQHF.

This clone has only a few counts. The chain combines TRBV6-6 with TRBJ2-3; D uncertain. From germline, CDR1 is MNHNY and CDR2 SVGAGI (reference sequence). V was pared by 6 bases and J by 3 bases, with 7 bases between. There are 12 residues in the CDR3. The CDR3 DNA is TGTGCCAGCAGCGAGTTGACAGATACGCAGTATTTT. Protein sequence: CASSELTDTQYF.

The J gene is TRBJ2-1, the V gene TRBV30; 10 positions agree with TRBD2. The V gene's germline CDR1 is GTSNPN and CDR2 SVGIG (reference sequence). The CDR3 loop spans 15 amino acids. Unmatched junction bases numbered 6, after V lost 5 bases and J lost 2 bases. CDR3 region: CAWASGTSAYNEQFF. DNA for the CDR3: TGTGCCTGGGCTTCCGGGACTAGCGCCTACAATGAGCAGTTCTTC.

The chain couples TRBV7-2 to TRBJ2-5; 9 bases are a match to TRBD2. This CDR3 is 15 amino acids long. Losses at the gene ends were 3 bases for V and 4 bases for J; bases not matched to a gene: 6. Germline loops: CDR1 SGHTA, CDR2 FQGNSA. The CDR3 here is CASSFSSGTPETQYF. Here the CDR3 DNA reads TGTGCCAGCAGCTTCTCTAGCGGGACACCAGAGACCCAGTACTTC.